This T cell receptor (beta chain) was documented in a study of cytomegalovirus exposure and HLA in healthy donors. In the PCR, 60 Vbeta and 13 Jbeta primers were used. Assay: immunoSEQ multiplex PCR; the TCRdb copy retains only in-frame clones and omits some. The sample contains around 150,000 clones, 78% of which appear only once. This CDR3 comprises 14 residues. CDR1 and CDR2 (germline): LNHDA, SQIVND (reference sequence). V lost 3 bases to trimming and J lost 5 bases, with 13 bases between them. V gene TRBV19 combines with J gene TRBJ1-1, with a weak D call TRBD1 (5 bases). Sequencing input: PBMCs. This TCR came from a woman in her thirties or forties in good health and CMV-seronegative. CDR3 region: CASSIRRGGTEAFF. CDR3 nucleotides: TGTGCCAGTAGTATCAGAAGGGGAGGGACTGAAGCTTTCTTT.